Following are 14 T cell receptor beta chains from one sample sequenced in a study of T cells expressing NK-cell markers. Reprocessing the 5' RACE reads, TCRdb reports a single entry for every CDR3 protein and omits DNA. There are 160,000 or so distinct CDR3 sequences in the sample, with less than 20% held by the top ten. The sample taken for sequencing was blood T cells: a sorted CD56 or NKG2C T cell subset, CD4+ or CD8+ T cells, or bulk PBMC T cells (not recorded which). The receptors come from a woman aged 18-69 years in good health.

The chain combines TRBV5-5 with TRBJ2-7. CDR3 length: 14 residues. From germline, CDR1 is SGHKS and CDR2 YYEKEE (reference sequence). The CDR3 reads CASRSGFSSYEQYF.

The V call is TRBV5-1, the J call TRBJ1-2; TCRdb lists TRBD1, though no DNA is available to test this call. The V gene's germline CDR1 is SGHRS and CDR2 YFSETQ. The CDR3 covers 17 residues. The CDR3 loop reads CASSLAGKSGPRGGYTF.

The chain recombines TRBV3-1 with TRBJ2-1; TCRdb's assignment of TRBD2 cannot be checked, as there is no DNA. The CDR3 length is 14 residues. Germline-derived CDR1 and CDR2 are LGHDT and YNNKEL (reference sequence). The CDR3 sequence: CASSQAGGLNEQFF.

The CDR3 is CASSLRLGAKNIQYF. The chain has TRBV12-3 or TRBV12-4 and TRBJ2-4; TCRdb's D call, TRBD1, is unchecked because there is no DNA. The CDR3 contains 15 residues.

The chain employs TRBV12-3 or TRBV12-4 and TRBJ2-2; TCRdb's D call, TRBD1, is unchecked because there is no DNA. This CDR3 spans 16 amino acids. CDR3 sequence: CASSWGRTVQTGELFF.

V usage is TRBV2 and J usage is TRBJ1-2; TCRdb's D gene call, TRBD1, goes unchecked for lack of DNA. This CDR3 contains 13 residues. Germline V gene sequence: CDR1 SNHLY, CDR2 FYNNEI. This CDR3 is CASSGQGIYGYTF.

The chain's CDR3 is CSARDGQGAADTQYF. The V call is TRBV20-1, the J call TRBJ2-3; TCRdb returns TRBD1, unconfirmable since there is no DNA. The CDR3 consists of 15 residues. Per the germline V gene, CDR1 is DFQATT and CDR2 is SNEGSKA (reference sequence).

CDR3 protein: CASSRNLAGAGGEQFF. V is TRBV11-3 and J is TRBJ2-1; TCRdb names TRBD1, which stays unverified in the absence of DNA. The CDR3 has 16 residues. Germline CDR1 reads SGHNT; CDR2 reads YENEEA.

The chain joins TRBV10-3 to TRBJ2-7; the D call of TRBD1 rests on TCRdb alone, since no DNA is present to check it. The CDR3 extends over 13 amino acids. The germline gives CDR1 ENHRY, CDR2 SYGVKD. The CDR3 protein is CAISERMGAEQYF.

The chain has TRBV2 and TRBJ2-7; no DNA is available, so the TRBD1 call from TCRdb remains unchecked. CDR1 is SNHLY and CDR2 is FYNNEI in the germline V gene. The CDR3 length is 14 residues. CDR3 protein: CARSQGPASYEQYF.

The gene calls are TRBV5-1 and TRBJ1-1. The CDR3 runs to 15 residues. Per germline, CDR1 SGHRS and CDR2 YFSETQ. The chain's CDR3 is CASSLAAERNTEAFF.

This chain's CDR3 is CASFSVGTEAFF. The chain employs TRBV18 and TRBJ1-1. Germline CDR1 and CDR2: KGHSH and LQKENI. There are 12 residues in the CDR3.

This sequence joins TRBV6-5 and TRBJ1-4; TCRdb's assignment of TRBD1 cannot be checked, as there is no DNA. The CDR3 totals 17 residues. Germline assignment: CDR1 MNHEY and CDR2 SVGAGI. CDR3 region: CASSYFGQGGTNEKLFF.

This chain's CDR3 is CASSRDRDTEAFF. This chain joins TRBV7-3 and TRBJ1-1; checking the TCRdb D call of TRBD1 is not possible without DNA. The CDR3 covers 13 residues. CDR1 and CDR2 (germline): SGHTA, FQGTGA. Combining the CDR3 with reference TRBV7-3 and TRBJ1-1 gives the whole variable domain GAGVSQTPSNKVTEKGKYVELRCDPISGHTALYWYRQSLGQGPEFLIYFQGTGAADDSGLPNDRFFAVRPEGSVSTLKIQRTERGDSAVYLCASSRDRDTEAFFGQGTRLTVV.